These 19 T cell receptor beta chains share one sample of origin, sequenced in a study of cytomegalovirus exposure and HLA in healthy donors (dated by TCRdb to the late 2010s). Library generation was performed with the immunoSEQ multiplex PCR assay. A mixture of 60 forward primers for TCR Vbeta segments and 13 reverse primers for TCR Jbeta segments was used in the multiplex PCR. Imported from immuneACCESS, the table was reduced by TCRdb to in-frame sequences with V and J called. These copies leave out some clones; in studies compared against another copy, an unresolved V gene accounts for under half, and the cause of the remainder is not known. The sample contains roughly 120,000 clones, approximately 80% of them found a single time. In total, the top ten clones hold about 10% of the sample. The sample was PBMCs. The receptors stem from a female donor in good health and CMV-seropositive.

The chain links TRBV6-1 to TRBJ1-1, with D possibly TRBD1 on 6 matching bases. In germline, CDR1 is MNHNS, CDR2 SASEGT. The CDR3 extends over 14 amino acids. Trimming took 6 bases from V and 0 from J, leaving 11 bases between them. CDR3 DNA: TGTGCCAGCAGGCGCGGACAGATGAACACTGAAGCTTTCTTT. Translation gives CASRRGQMNTEAFF.

Only a few counts were recorded for this clone. This chain connects TRBV7-8 to TRBJ2-1; possible D gene TRBD2, 6 bases. Trimming took off 8 bases at V and 2 bases at J, with 16 bases between the two ends. Germline values: CDR1 SGHVS, CDR2 FQNEAQ. CDR3 length: 15 residues. The CDR3 is CASLSLGGAYNEQFF. The CDR3, as DNA: TGTGCCAGCCTCTCCCTTGGAGGGGCCTACAATGAGCAGTTCTTC.

This rearrangement joins TRBV28 to TRBJ1-2; a possible D gene is TRBD1 (6 bases). The CDR3 totals 14 residues. Trimming left V 5 bases short and J 0 bases short, with 10 bases between. In germline, CDR1 is MDHEN, CDR2 SYDVKM. DNA for the CDR3: TGTGCCAGCAGTCTAGGGGGTACTAACTATGGCTACACCTTC. It specifies CASSLGGTNYGYTF.

The table lists this clone with a count of one. J is TRBJ1-4 and V is TRBV11-1; TRBD1 might be the D (5 bases). This CDR3 spans 14 amino acids. Trimming pared 4 bases from V and 4 bases from J, leaving 10 bases between. In germline, CDR1 is SGHAT, CDR2 FQDESV (reference sequence). CDR3 region: CASSSTAFNEKLFF. In nucleotides, the CDR3 is TGTGCCAGCAGCTCGACAGCGTTTAATGAAAAACTGTTTTTT.

This chain joins TRBV4-2 and TRBJ1-2, with D possibly matching TRBD1 (5 bases). V shed 0 bases and J shed 1 base, with 15 bases lying between them. The V gene's germline CDR1 is LGHNA and CDR2 YNFKEQ. This CDR3 is built from 17 residues. The CDR3 here is CASSQDPGWTSNYGYTF. The DNA of the CDR3 is TGTGCCAGCAGCCAAGATCCCGGGTGGACAAGTAACTATGGCTACACCTTC.

This CDR3 reads CTSSRASDLPYEQYF. CDR3 in DNA: TGCACCAGCAGCCGGGCTAGCGACTTGCCTTACGAGCAGTACTTC. The chain joins TRBV1 to TRBJ2-5; TRBD2 is taken as the D call from the table, unchecked against the DNA. The J call could be wrong; TRBJ2-7 is a better fit for the DNA end. TRBV1 is a known pseudogene. The CDR3 length is 15 residues.

The chain has TRBV6-6 and TRBJ1-3; 7 nucleotides line up with TRBD1. V shed 5 bases, J shed 0 bases, and the junction held 1 base outside the gene matches. The CDR3 extends over 14 amino acids. The germline V gene encodes CDR1 MNHNY and CDR2 SVGAGI (reference sequence). The CDR3 DNA follows: TGTGCCAGCAGTGGGACAGACTCTGGAAACACCATATATTTT. This codes for CASSGTDSGNTIYF.

This clone was counted a single time. V gene TRBV9 combines with J gene TRBJ1-6, with D perhaps TRBD1 (5 bases). V was trimmed by 4 bases and J by 4 bases, leaving 15 bases between them. Per germline, CDR1 SGDLS and CDR2 YYNGEE. The CDR3 has 16 amino acids. The DNA for the CDR3 is TGTGCCAGCAGCCCTGGCCAGGGTGGGTATAATTCACCCCTCCACTTT. Translating gives CASSPGQGGYNSPLHF.

About this clone itself: The sample holds other DNA sequences that translate to the same CDR3. The CDR3 DNA follows: TGTGCCAGCAGTGTTTCAGGTATCAATCAGCCCCAGCATTTT. It yields the protein CASSVSGINQPQHF. The chain couples TRBV2 to TRBJ1-5; no clear D gene. Trimming stripped 4 bases from V and 3 bases from J, with 10 bases between. CDR3 length: 14 amino acids. Germline CDR1 is SNHLY and CDR2 is FYNNEI.

This clone was found once. The gene calls are TRBV30 and TRBJ2-7, with a tentative D call TRBD2 (5 bases). The CDR3 runs to 16 residues. Trimming cost V 1 base and J 6 bases, with 22 bases left between them. The germline V gene encodes CDR1 GTSNPN and CDR2 SVGIG (reference sequence). Here the CDR3 DNA reads TGTGCCTGGAGTGAGCCAAACACGCGGTCGGGAACCGAGCAGTACTTC. As protein: CAWSEPNTRSGTEQYF.

V is TRBV5-1 and J is TRBJ2-7; the match to TRBD2 covers 7 bases. The germline gives CDR1 SGHRS, CDR2 YFSETQ. This CDR3 is built from 15 residues. The V segment lost 0 bases and the J segment 4 bases; nucleotides outside the gene matches: 7. The CDR3 is CASSLAGGEGYEQYF. The DNA of the CDR3 is TGCGCCAGCAGCTTGGCAGGCGGGGAGGGGTACGAGCAGTACTTC.

The J gene is TRBJ2-2, the V gene TRBV2, with a weak D call TRBD1 (7 bases). Trimming removed 6 bases from V and 4 bases from J, with 18 bases in between. Per the germline V gene, CDR1 is SNHLY and CDR2 is FYNNEI. The CDR3 loop spans 16 amino acids. CDR3 amino acids: CASRAGTDSITGELFF. Written as DNA, the CDR3 is TGTGCCAGCAGGGCGGGGACAGACTCTATCACCGGGGAGCTGTTTTTT.

This clone was detected only a few times. One junction end does not reproduce the germline sequence, and a read error may be involved. The gene calls are TRBV7-7 and TRBJ2-5, with 8 bases fitting TRBD2. This CDR3 region has 14 residues. Germline CDR1 reads SSHAT; CDR2 reads FNYEAQ (reference sequence). CDR3 residues: CASSPAGGRETQYF. CDR3 nucleotides: TGTGCTAGCAGCCCCGCGGGGGGTCGAGAGACCCAGTACTTC.

The chain uses TRBV7-9 and TRBJ2-3, with D possibly being TRBD1 (5 bases). V shed 3 bases and J shed 2 bases, with 9 bases lying between them. CDR1 is SEHNR and CDR2 is FQNEAQ in the germline V gene (reference sequence). The CDR3 spans 14 residues. For the CDR3, the DNA is TGTGCCAGCAGCTTTGACAGCCCCACAGATACGCAGTATTTT. Translated, it gives CASSFDSPTDTQYF.

The chain couples TRBV6-5 to TRBJ1-4; D remains ambiguous. The CDR3 contains 14 residues. The V and J ends lost 6 bases and 7 bases respectively, with 15 bases between them. Germline assignment: CDR1 MNHEY and CDR2 SVGAGI. The CDR3: CASRRLTSAEKLFF. The CDR3 nucleotides read TGTGCCAGCAGGAGACTTACCTCAGCTGAAAAACTGTTTTTT.

The chain carries TRBV19 and TRBJ2-5; D unresolved. The CDR3 totals 15 residues. Germline V gene lookup returns CDR1 LNHDA and CDR2 SQIVND (reference sequence). V gave up 4 bases and J gave up 2 bases, with 14 bases separating them. CDR3: CASSSQLGLQETQYF. In nucleotides, the CDR3 is TGTGCCAGTAGTAGCCAGCTAGGTCTACAAGAGACCCAGTACTTC.

This chain uses TRBV7-2 with TRBJ1-5, with TRBD1 identical over 7 bases. The V gene end was trimmed by 4 bases and the J gene end by 5 bases; junction bases not matched to a gene: 5. The CDR3 runs to 14 residues. Germline CDR1 reads SGHTA; CDR2 reads FQGNSA. The CDR3 nucleotides read TGTGCCAGCAGCTCTATCCAGGGGGATCAGCCCCAGCATTTT. It encodes CASSSIQGDQPQHF.

The chain has TRBV6-5 and TRBJ1-1; D perhaps matches TRBD1 (5 bases). There are 12 residues in the CDR3. V dropped 8 bases and J dropped 10 bases, with 17 bases sitting between them. The V gene's germline CDR1 is MNHEY and CDR2 SVGAGI. CDR3 protein: CASGLQGLGAFF. For the CDR3, the DNA is TGTGCCAGCGGGTTGCAGGGCTTAGGAGCTTTCTTT.

The chain is built from TRBV18 and TRBJ1-2, with 7 bases identical to TRBD1. The CDR3 contains 14 residues. From germline, CDR1 is KGHSH and CDR2 LQKENI. Trimming at V came to 3 bases and at J to 1 base, leaving 2 bases not matched to a gene. The CDR3 here is CASSPRDSNYGYTF. CDR3 coding DNA: TGTGCCAGCTCACCCCGGGACAGTAACTATGGCTACACCTTC.